This TCR beta chain was observed in a study of blood T cell repertoires in COVID-19. Turning to the study itself: The United States, Italy and Spain supplied acute and convalescent COVID-19 samples.

The CDR3 is 17 residues long. CDR1 and CDR2 from the germline V gene are SGHTA and FQGNSA. V was trimmed by 5 bases and J by 5 bases, leaving 24 bases between them. Original processing methods: Nucleated cell counts were estimated from reference gene primer amplification. Libraries were prepared by immunoSEQ multiplex PCR; TCRdb keeps only in-frame clonotypes and omits some of them. V and J calls and clone size follow that table, whereas D and trimming were derived from the DNA. In the table there are 25,000 to 35,000 clones, 91% of which are singletons. The source material was peripheral blood. The gene calls are TRBV7-2 and TRBJ2-5; possible D gene TRBD2, 5 bases. The clonotype was recovered from a human donor with active COVID-19. The donor label of this sample is uncertain. The CDR3 bases are TGTGCCAGCAGCCCGTCCCCCAGTCAACTAGTGATGGAGACCCAGTACTTC. This translates into CASSPSPSQLVMETQYF.